This TCR beta chain was sequenced in a study of blood T cell repertoires in COVID-19 (dated by TCRdb to about 2020). For context, the study as a whole: The collaborator samples originated in the United States, Italy and Spain and spanned the acute and convalescent phases of COVID-19. The material from the prospective study consisted of cDNA or gDNA derived from T cells, B-cell-depleted T cells, or PBMCs. Deeply sampled blood TCRbeta repertoires from subjects exposed to, actively infected with, or recovered from COVID-19 were included in the dataset. The repertoires were released in a freely available public database meant as a resource for research on the immune response to SARS-CoV-2. The samples were drawn from the first 160 participants of the ongoing ImmuneRACE study and from 950 to 1,500 subjects provided by 6 global collaborators. The sample metadata nearly always contained a de-identified subject ID, COVID-19 status, age in years and sex. Where available, HLA class I and class II types were obtained from metadata supplied by the sample provider rather than from assay-based typing. The paper's findings and limits, for the study overall: How much clinical and demographic metadata was included differed by source and by participant, and the metadata was provided uncurated.

For this clone: No antigen is known for it. Base qualities are not recorded, but no much larger clone differs from it by a single base.

TCRbeta CDR3 regions were amplified from genomic DNA by means of the immunoSEQ Assay, a bias-controlled multiplex PCR. In the authors' own workflow: The number of nucleated cells in each sample was estimated by amplification of reference gene primers within the assay. To quantify the absolute abundance of each unique TCRbeta CDR3 rearrangement, sequence reads were collapsed and filtered. Productive Simpson clonality was computed per sample as the square root of Simpson's diversity index over productive rearrangements. TCRdb carries this immuneACCESS record with in-frame sequences only. Its versions omit some clonotypes, under half of them owing to an unresolved V gene in the studies checked, with the rest unexplained. V and J calls and clone size are as listed in that table; D and trimming were resolved from the DNA. The sample table contains about 240,000 clones; only one count was recorded for about 87% of them. The top ten hold under 9% of the sample.

The collaborating institutions used their own protocols to collect whole blood in K2EDTA tubes. For TCRbeta analysis, collaborators shipped samples as frozen whole blood, isolated PBMCs, or DNA extracted from either of those sample types. Sample: peripheral blood. This clonotype was sampled from a woman in her 70s with active or convalescent COVID-19.

The CDR3 protein is CASGQPGSLNTIYF. The DNA sequence is as follows: TGTGCTAGTGGCCAACCGGGGTCCCTAAACACCATATATTTT. Here the chain combines TRBV12-5 and TRBJ1-3; no D gene is confidently identified. V lost 6 bases and J lost 6 bases; the stretch between them is 15 bases long. The CDR3 runs 14 amino acids, cysteine and phenylalanine included. The sequence is cut down to CDR3 DNA, 42 bases in frame from base 1. For CDR1 and CDR2, the germline V gene lists LGHNT and FRNRAP. The full variable domain, with segments outside the CDR3 supplied by the reference TRBV12-5 and TRBJ1-3 proteins, appears as DARVTQTPRHKVTEMGQEVTMRCQPILGHNTVFWYRQTMMQGLELLAYFRNRAPLDDSGMPKDRFSAEMPDATLATLKIQPSEPRDSAVYFCASGQPGSLNTIYFGEGSWLTVV.